The 18 T cell receptor beta chains below all came from one sample that was sequenced in a study of blood T cell repertoires in COVID-19. Using immunoSEQ multiplex PCR, the repertoire was profiled, and TCRdb retains in-frame clones only, with some absent. Among about 61,000 clones listed, around 88% were seen once. Sample: peripheral blood. The source is a woman of 80 years or more with active COVID-19.

This chain links TRBV7-2 with TRBJ2-3, with TRBD2 as a possible D gene (6 bases). CDR1 and CDR2 from the germline V gene are SGHTA and FQGNSA. The V and J ends lost 5 bases and 7 bases respectively, with 16 bases between them. This CDR3 is built from 14 residues. CDR3 loop: CASSARRDDYTQYF. In DNA, the CDR3 is TGTGCCAGCAGCGCCCGGCGGGACGATTATACGCAGTATTTT.

The chain is built from TRBV12-3 or TRBV12-4 and TRBJ1-1; D gene uncertain. Trimming pared 2 bases from V and 4 bases from J, leaving 5 bases between. CDR3 size: 12 residues. For the CDR3, the DNA is TGTGCCAGCAGTTTATCCGGCACTGAAGCTTTCTTT. It codes for CASSLSGTEAFF.

J is TRBJ2-7 and V is TRBV7-2; D is uncertain. The germline CDR1 and CDR2 sequences are SGHTA and FQGNSA. Trimming took off 2 bases at V and 5 bases at J, with 19 bases between the two ends. CDR3 length: 16 amino acids. In DNA form, the CDR3 reads TGTGCCAGCAGCTTAAAGGTGCCCGGGTTAGCTGACGAGCAGTACTTC. This encodes CASSLKVPGLADEQYF.

This clone has a single count. The chain uses TRBV10-3 and TRBJ2-2; TRBD2 matches at 12 bases. Germline assignment: CDR1 ENHRY and CDR2 SYGVKD. Germline trimming cut 6 bases from V and 6 bases from J; bases unmatched to any gene: 2. There are 14 residues in the CDR3. The CDR3 coding sequence is TGTGCCATCAGCCCTAGCGGGGGGGCCGGGGAGCTGTTTTTT. It translates to CAISPSGGAGELFF.

The rearrangement uses TRBV9 and TRBJ2-7; 9 nucleotides agree with TRBD1. The CDR3 runs to 13 residues. The junction had 2 bases not matched to a gene; V was cut back by 2 bases and J by 5 bases. Germline V gene sequence: CDR1 SGDLS, CDR2 YYNGEE. CDR3 DNA: TGTGCCAGCAGCGTCGGACAGGGGAACGAGCAGTACTTC. Translating it yields CASSVGQGNEQYF.

The chain combines TRBV9 with TRBJ2-7; TRBD2 is a possible D gene (5 bases). CDR3 length equals 16 residues. The V end was cut by 0 bases, the J end by 1 base, with 14 bases between. Germline values: CDR1 SGDLS, CDR2 YYNGEE. The CDR3 nucleotides read TGTGCCAGCAGCGTAGATCCGAGGGCTTCATCCTACGAGCAGTACTTC. Residues: CASSVDPRASSYEQYF.

CDR3 loop: CASSPLAGEAGETQYF. The CDR3 DNA sequence: TGTGCCAGCAGCCCATTAGCCGGGGAGGCGGGAGAGACCCAGTACTTC. V usage is TRBV5-4 and J usage is TRBJ2-5, with a tentative D call TRBD2 (6 bases). V shed 4 bases and J shed 4 bases, with 20 bases lying between them. Germline CDR1 and CDR2: SGHNT and YYREEE (reference sequence). CDR3 length: 16 residues. Filled out from reference TRBV5-4 and TRBJ2-5, the complete variable domain reads ETGVTQSPTHLIKTRGQQVTLRCSSQSGHNTVSWYQQALGQGPQFIFQYYREEENGRGNFPPRFSGLQFPNYSSELNVNALELDDSALYLCASSPLAGEAGETQYFGPGTRLLVL.

The J gene is TRBJ2-1, the V gene TRBV4-3, with a weak D call TRBD2 (6 bases). V lost 4 bases and J 5 bases, leaving 15 bases between the germline ends. Germline V lookup: CDR1 LGHNA, CDR2 YSLEER. The CDR3 has 15 residues. The CDR3 sequence is CASSPRVAVNNEQFF. The CDR3 bases are TGCGCCAGCAGCCCCCGGGTAGCGGTAAACAATGAGCAGTTCTTC.

The chain carries TRBV5-5 and TRBJ1-1; possibly TRBD1 for D (5 bases). Trimming left V 7 bases short and J 3 bases short, with 13 bases between. This CDR3 contains 13 residues. Germline loops: CDR1 SGHKS, CDR2 YYEKEE (reference sequence). CDR3 in amino acids: CASLLSGDTEAFF. CDR3 DNA sequence: TGTGCCAGCCTCTTATCGGGGGACACTGAAGCTTTCTTT.

The chain has TRBV10-2 and TRBJ2-2; 8 bases are shared with TRBD1. The J segment lost 8 bases and the V segment lost 7 bases, leaving 6 bases of the junction unmatched. Germline CDR1 is WSHSY and CDR2 is SAAADI. This CDR3 contains 13 residues. CDR3 nucleotide sequence: TGCGCCAGCACTCAGGGGGCGTTTGGGGAGCTGTTTTTT. This codes for CASTQGAFGELFF.

The gene calls are TRBV7-9 and TRBJ2-5; D is undetermined. The germline V gene has CDR1 SEHNR and CDR2 FQNEAQ (reference sequence). V lost 4 bases to trimming and J lost 5 bases, with 11 bases between them. This CDR3 has 13 amino acids. CDR3: CASSYGWSETQYF. The CDR3 DNA reads TGTGCCAGCAGCTACGGTTGGTCGGAGACCCAGTACTTC.

The rearrangement links TRBV7-6 to TRBJ1-1, with TRBD1 as a possible D gene (5 bases). V was shortened by 2 bases and J by 1 base, with 11 bases between the two germline ends. The CDR3 runs to 15 residues. Germline CDR1 SGHVS, CDR2 FNYEAQ. In nucleotides, the CDR3 is TGTGCCAGCAGCTTATTCCAGGGTGGGAACACTGAAGCTTTCTTT. Amino acids: CASSLFQGGNTEAFF.

This chain joins TRBV2 and TRBJ1-4; possibly TRBD1 for D (5 bases). V was clipped by 1 base and J by 11 bases, with 11 bases between them. Per the germline V gene, CDR1 is SNHLY and CDR2 is FYNNEI. This CDR3 spans 13 amino acids. The CDR3 here is CASSEVGGSKLFF. CDR3 bases: TGTGCCAGCAGTGAAGTTGGGGGGAGCAAACTGTTTTTT.

The chain carries TRBV7-9 and TRBJ2-5; perhaps TRBD2 as D (6 bases). The J call may be faulty, since TRBJ2-7 better matches the DNA end. Germline lookup yields CDR1 SEHNR and CDR2 FQNEAQ (reference sequence). The CDR3 loop spans 15 amino acids. The CDR3 nucleotides are TGTGCCAGCAGCCCTGGACACGGGGGATCCTACGAGCAGTACTTC. Residues: CASSPGHGGSYEQYF.

This chain joins TRBV2 and TRBJ2-7; 7 bases fit TRBD1. V shed 6 bases, J shed 1 base, and the junction held 0 bases outside the gene matches. The CDR3 runs to 12 residues. CDR1 and CDR2 from the germline V gene are SNHLY and FYNNEI. The CDR3 protein is CASRTGSYEQYF. The CDR3 DNA follows: TGTGCCAGCAGGACAGGGTCCTACGAGCAGTACTTC.

This chain uses TRBV4-3 with TRBJ1-2; maybe TRBD1 (6 bases). This CDR3 region has 16 residues. V was trimmed by 1 base and J by 2 bases, leaving 14 bases between them. Germline V CDR1 and CDR2: LGHNA, YSLEER. The DNA for the CDR3 is TGCGCCAGCAGCCAAGTACTTTTACAGGGAAACTATGGCTACACCTTC. It translates to CASSQVLLQGNYGYTF.

The chain carries TRBV5-4 and TRBJ2-1; 8 bases map to TRBD2. CDR3 length equals 15 residues. Germline values: CDR1 SGHNT, CDR2 YYREEE (reference sequence). The ends lost 4 bases at V and 8 bases at J; junction bases unmatched: 11. In DNA form, the CDR3 reads TGTGCCAGCAGCCCAACTAGCGGTCCGAGCGATGAGCAGTTCTTC. Protein sequence: CASSPTSGPSDEQFF.

The J gene is TRBJ2-5, the V gene TRBV28; maybe TRBD1 (6 bases). The CDR3 totals 13 residues. Trimming cost V 6 bases and J 4 bases, with 12 bases left between them. The germline CDR1 and CDR2 sequences are MDHEN and SYDVKM. This CDR3 reads CASSRLGAETQYF. The CDR3 nucleotides read TGTGCCAGCAGCCGACTGGGGGCAGAGACCCAGTACTTC. Full variable domain (rest looked up from reference TRBV28 and TRBJ2-5): DVKVTQSSRYLVKRTGEKVFLECVQDMDHENMFWYRQDPGLGLRLIYFSYDVKMKEKGDIPEGYSVSREKKERFSLILESASTNQTSMYLCASSRLGAETQYFGPGTRLLVL.